This entry describes one T cell receptor beta chain. Its antigen remains unidentified. Separate from the approximately 700-subject first cohort was the 120-subject validation cohort, to which the donors belonged. The data were obtained in a study of cytomegalovirus exposure and HLA in healthy donors. Study in general: The approximately 110 validation repertoires used a platform that matched the one used for the approximately 690 first-cohort repertoires, as a later analysis reported. The study, taken as a whole, reports: Among TCR sequences, most were rare, though some public TCRs appeared in many donors.

V lost 5 bases and J lost 6, with 20 bases in between. CDR3 length: 15 residues. Germline-derived CDR1 and CDR2 are SEHNR and FQNEAQ (reference sequence). The table came from immunoSEQ multiplex PCR; TCRdb's copy has only in-frame clones and leaves some out. The sample contains 52,000 or so clones, approximately 92% of which appear only once. This chain links TRBV7-9 with TRBJ2-7, with D possibly matching TRBD1 (7 bases). This sequence was found in a woman younger than 35 in good health and CMV-seronegative. The sequenced sample was PBMCs. CDR3 sequence: CASSHAGGIGSEQYF. CDR3 sequence (DNA): TGTGCCAGCAGCCACGCAGGGGGGATCGGTTCCGAGCAGTACTTC.